The 8 T cell receptor beta chains in this list originate from one sample, sequenced in a study of long-term antiretroviral therapy in people with HIV. Assay version v3.0 of immunoSEQ was used, and it was run at survey level. Profiling relied on immunoSEQ multiplex PCR, and the TCRdb table lists in-frame clones only, not all of them. Among tens of thousands of clones listed, 81% were seen once. The sample consisted of unsorted PBMCs, taken 0.1 years before starting antiretroviral therapy. The source of these receptors is a middle-aged man with HIV.

V usage is TRBV6-5 and J usage is TRBJ2-7; TRBD1 matches at 7 bases. The V segment lost 5 bases and the J segment 5 bases; nucleotides outside the gene matches: 9. Germline V lookup: CDR1 MNHEY, CDR2 SVGAGI. The CDR3 runs to 14 residues. CDR3 region: CASSTETGTHEQYF. The CDR3, as DNA: TGTGCCAGCAGTACCGAGACAGGGACCCACGAGCAGTACTTC.

The V and J genes are TRBV7-9 and TRBJ2-1; D is perhaps TRBD2 (6 bases). The germline CDR1 and CDR2 sequences are SEHNR and FQNEAQ (reference sequence). This CDR3 spans 17 amino acids. V lost 5 bases to trimming and J lost 1 base, with 18 bases between them. CDR3 region: CASSLTGRGFSYNEQFF. In DNA, the CDR3 is TGTGCCAGCAGCCTTACCGGGAGAGGGTTTTCCTACAATGAGCAGTTCTTC.

The chain employs TRBV4-3 and TRBJ1-5; no clear D. Germline CDR1 is LGHNA and CDR2 is YSLEER. The V and J ends lost 4 bases and 1 base respectively, with 8 bases between them. CDR3 length equals 14 residues. In nucleotides, the CDR3 is TGCGCCAGCAGCCCGGGTCCGAGCAATCAGCCCCAGCATTTT. Its translation is CASSPGPSNQPQHF.

This clone occurred a few times. This chain connects TRBV28 to TRBJ2-7; D gene uncertain. Trimming shortened V by 9 bases and J by 5 bases, and 14 bases separated the two germline ends. From germline, CDR1 is MDHEN and CDR2 SYDVKM. The CDR3 runs 12 residues. CDR3 loop: CASGSRTDEQYF. The CDR3 region has the DNA TGTGCCAGTGGTTCGAGGACCGACGAGCAGTACTTC.

This clone has a single count. V usage is TRBV11-3 and J usage is TRBJ2-1, with 13 nucleotides matching TRBD2. V lost 5 bases, J lost 4 bases, and 2 bases stayed unmatched. The CDR3 totals 15 residues. CDR1 and CDR2 from the germline V gene are SGHNT and YENEEA. CDR3 DNA sequence: TGTGCCAGCAGCCCGGGACTAGCGGGGTACAATGAGCAGTTCTTC. It specifies CASSPGLAGYNEQFF.

This clone was seen only once. This chain links TRBV28 with TRBJ2-7, with 15 bases identical to TRBD2. The V gene's germline CDR1 is MDHEN and CDR2 SYDVKM. V lost 8 bases, J lost 1 base, and 9 bases stayed unmatched. The CDR3 spans 17 residues. In DNA, the CDR3 is TGTGCCAGCTCCTACGGACTAGCGGGAGGGCGGTCCTACGAGCAGTACTTC. It encodes CASSYGLAGGRSYEQYF.

The CDR3 loop is CASSLSQVRGTNEQYF. CDR3 bases: TGTGCCAGCAGCTTATCCCAGGTGCGAGGGACGAACGAGCAGTACTTC. This sequence joins TRBV7-2 and TRBJ2-7, with D perhaps assigned TRBD1 or TRBD2 (5 bases each). V was pared by 2 bases and J by 5 bases, with 19 bases between. Germline V gene data show CDR1 as SGHTA and CDR2 as FQGNSA. CDR3 length equals 16 residues.

The J gene is TRBJ2-7, the V gene TRBV18; maybe TRBD1 (5 bases). The CDR3 consists of 13 residues. Trimming removed 2 bases from V and 4 bases from J, with 9 bases in between. From germline, CDR1 is KGHSH and CDR2 LQKENI. CDR3 DNA: TGTGCCAGCTCACCATCAGGGATGTACGAGCAGTACTTC. Its protein is CASSPSGMYEQYF.